The 11 T cell receptor beta chains listed next were all sequenced from one sample in a study of metastatic and nonmetastatic thyroid tumors. Treatment of any kind had been given to no patient before thyroid surgery. MiXCR re-clonotyped the PCR reads for TCRdb. The sample includes over 30,000 clones, 20% to 25% of them seen just once. The material sequenced was tumor tissue. The receptors here all came from a male donor with papillary thyroid cancer or a benign thyroid nodule (not recorded which). Some clones in this sample may be carry-over from other donors' samples.

This clone was seen more than once but under ten times. At one boundary the junction diverges from the germline segment, which might be a read error. The genes are TRBV10-3 and TRBJ2-7, with D tentatively TRBD1 (5 bases). Germline loops: CDR1 ENHRY, CDR2 SYGVKD. The CDR3 covers 15 residues. In nucleotides, the CDR3 is TGTGCCATCAGTGAGAACACGTGGGGCTCCTACGAGCATTACTTC. Its protein is CAISENTWGSYEHYF.

This clone turned up a few times. This chain connects TRBV7-9 to TRBJ1-1; D possibly corresponds to TRBD1 (6 bases). Looked up from germline, CDR1 is SEHNR and CDR2 is FQNEAQ (reference sequence). Trimming cost V 8 bases and J 0 bases, with 13 bases left between them. There are 14 residues in the CDR3. The CDR3 DNA follows: TGTGCCAGCCGCAGGGGAGAAATGAACACTGAAGCTTTCTTT. It translates to CASRRGEMNTEAFF.

In this sample, this clone turned up a few times. This may arise from a read error, as a much more abundant clone is one base away. V gene TRBV15 combines with J gene TRBJ1-5; D might be TRBD1 (5 bases). CDR3 length: 15 residues. V was shortened by 5 bases and J by 2 bases, with 13 bases between the two germline ends. The germline V gene has CDR1 LNHNV and CDR2 YYDKDF (reference sequence). The CDR3 DNA reads as TGTGCCACCAGCCGTAGGGGCTTGGGCAATCAGCCCCAGCATTTT. Residues: CATSRRGLGNQPQHF.

Ten or more counts support this clone. The V call is TRBV15, the J call TRBJ1-1, with D perhaps matching TRBD1 (5 bases). Germline loops: CDR1 LNHNV, CDR2 YYDKDF (reference sequence). This CDR3 is 17 amino acids long. Trimming removed 0 bases at V and 5 bases at J, with 19 bases between. The CDR3 reads CATSRDQFGGSWTEAFF. DNA for the CDR3: TGTGCCACCAGCAGAGATCAGTTCGGGGGATCATGGACTGAAGCTTTCTTT. The whole variable domain, filled in from reference TRBV15 and TRBJ1-1, reads DAMVIQNPRYQVTQFGKPVTLSCSQTLNHNVMYWYQQKSSQAPKLLFHYYDKDFNNEADTPDNFQSRRPNTSFCFLDIRSPGLGDTAMYLCATSRDQFGGSWTEAFFGQGTRLTVV.

This clone was detected ten times or more. The rearrangement uses TRBV20-1 and TRBJ2-3; D ambiguous. CDR3 length: 12 residues. Germline assignment: CDR1 DFQATT and CDR2 SNEGSKA (reference sequence). Trimming stripped 3 bases from V and 0 bases from J, with 4 bases between. As DNA, the CDR3 is TGCAGTGCTAGCGCAAGCACAGATACGCAGTATTTT. This gives the protein CSASASTDTQYF.

The CDR3, as DNA: TGTGCCAGCAGCCCAGCAACGAGAGACGGGGAGACCCAGTACTTC. Its translation: CASSPATRDGETQYF. The chain is built from TRBV5-5 and TRBJ2-5; no definite D call. Trimming took 4 bases from V and 5 from J, leaving 18 bases between them. Germline-derived CDR1 and CDR2 are SGHKS and YYEKEE (reference sequence). The CDR3 is 15 amino acids.

This clone appeared many times. The V gene is TRBV5-4, the J gene TRBJ2-7, with 12 bases identical to TRBD2. Germline assignment: CDR1 SGHNT and CDR2 YYREEE (reference sequence). This CDR3 is built from 15 residues. V shed 0 bases and J 6 bases; nucleotides not matched to a gene: 4. Here the CDR3 reads CASSLGLAGEAEQYF. The CDR3 DNA is TGTGCCAGCAGCTTGGGACTAGCGGGAGAAGCCGAGCAGTACTTC.

This rearrangement joins TRBV5-1 to TRBJ1-5; TRBD1 matches at 8 bases. This CDR3 has 20 amino acids. Germline assignment: CDR1 SGHRS and CDR2 YFSETQ. Trimming removed 8 bases from V and 4 bases from J; junction bases left unmatched: 26. For the CDR3, the DNA is TGCGCCAGTCTCCTCAGTGGGCCAGGGGGCGCCCCTTACGGGAATCAGCCCCAGCATTTT. The encoded protein is CASLLSGPGGAPYGNQPQHF.

As concerns this clone: Possible read error: a much larger clone is one base away. V usage is TRBV25-1 and J usage is TRBJ1-1; a possible D gene is TRBD1 (5 bases). This CDR3 comprises 15 residues. The germline gives CDR1 MGHDK, CDR2 SYGVNS. The ends were cut back, 5 bases at V and 2 bases at J, with 15 bases in the middle. The CDR3 region is CASSSTEYPNTEAFF. CDR3 nucleotide sequence: TGTGCCAGCAGTTCGACAGAATACCCTAACACTGAAGCTTTCTTT.

V and J are TRBV27 and TRBJ2-7; tentative D call: TRBD1 (6 bases). CDR1 MNHEY and CDR2 SMNVEV come from the germline V gene (reference sequence). The CDR3 length is 16 residues. V dropped 5 bases and J dropped 2 bases, with 19 bases sitting between them. Here the CDR3 DNA reads TGTGCCAGCAGTGGAAGGGTGGCTGGACAGACCTACGAGCAGTACTTC. Protein: CASSGRVAGQTYEQYF.

This clone showed up many times. The gene calls are TRBV5-8 and TRBJ2-5; TRBD2 matches at 8 bases. Germline values: CDR1 SGHTS, CDR2 YDEGEE. V dropped 4 bases and J dropped 4; count of bases not matched to a gene: 6. The CDR3 length is 14 residues. Here the CDR3 DNA reads TGTGCCAGCAGCGAAGGGACTAGTCGAGAGACCCAGTACTTC. Its protein is CASSEGTSRETQYF. The entire variable domain, with the rest obtained from reference TRBV5-8 and TRBJ2-5, is as follows: EAGVTQSPTHLIKTRGQQATLRCSPISGHTSVYWYQQALGLGLQFLLWYDEGEERNRGNFPPRFSGRQFPNYSSELNVNALELEDSALYLCASSEGTSRETQYFGPGTRLLVL.